This T cell receptor (beta chain) appears in the sequencing data of a study of T cells in Graves' hyperthyroidism and ophthalmopathy. Points from the study as a whole: Model-based prediction identified ophthalmopathy a median 6.5 months prior to its onset. Among clonotypes expanded in thyroid above 0.001, most were also found in blood. Separating ophthalmopathy from stable hyperthyroidism was achieved by a 13 V-J model.

Disease duration was under 3 months in the ophthalmopathy patients, who also had a Clinical Activity Score of at least 3 and a NOSPECS grade of at least 4. Germline V gene data show CDR1 as SGHKS and CDR2 as YYEKEE (reference sequence). The CDR3 runs 15 residues. The V segment lost 0 bases and the J segment 6 bases; nucleotides outside the gene matches: 7. This clonotype was detected many times. Its specificity is not known. It was RNA transcripts that yielded the amplified TCR beta CDR3 regions. Primed by the HTBI set, a first-round RT-PCR was run on the TCR CDR3. TCRdb independently ran MiXCR on the multiplex PCR reads; one entry per CDR3 protein. The table lists about 400,000 distinct CDR3 sequences, about 14% of them singletons.

The TCR originated in a man in his forties or fifties with Graves' ophthalmopathy. The sample was blood. The chain combines TRBV5-5 with TRBJ2-7; 9 nucleotides agree with TRBD1. CDR3 coding DNA: TGTGCCAGCAGCTTGGAACAGGGGGCACCAGGCGAGCAGTACTTC. This gives the protein CASSLEQGAPGEQYF.